Each of the 27 T cell receptor beta chains below was sequenced from the same sample in a study of shared clonotypes between healthy human individuals. Measured with immunoSEQ multiplex PCR; TCRdb has only the in-frame clones, and not every one. Of fewer than 800,000 clones in the sample, about 90% were seen once. Naive CD8 isolation took CD45RO-negative cells positively selected for CCR7 and excluded terminally differentiated effector memory CD45RA+ cells. Sequencing was carried out using naive CD8+ T cells sorted from blood. The receptors were gathered from a man aged 25 to 40 in good health.

This sequence joins TRBV29-1 and TRBJ2-7; 8 bases match TRBD1. The CDR3 covers 12 residues. Germline CDR1 reads SQVTM; CDR2 reads ANQGSEA. The trim removed 3 bases at V and 5 bases at J, leaving 3 bases unmatched. CDR3 region: CSVEDRADEQYF. The CDR3 DNA reads as TGCAGCGTTGAGGACAGGGCGGACGAGCAGTACTTC.

In DNA, the CDR3 is TGTGCCAGCACTAGCAGCCAAGAGACCCAGTACTTC. Protein product: CASTSSQETQYF. J is TRBJ2-5 and V is TRBV6-6; weak D call: TRBD2 (5 bases). This CDR3 is 12 amino acids long. From germline, CDR1 is MNHNY and CDR2 SVGAGI (reference sequence). The V and J ends lost 7 bases and 1 base respectively, with 7 bases between them.

The chain is built from TRBV5-1 and TRBJ2-2; D is undetermined. V was shortened by 5 bases and J by 4 bases, with 12 bases between the two germline ends. Germline CDR1 and CDR2: SGHRS and YFSETQ. The CDR3 runs to 14 residues. CDR3 amino acids: CASRPISGTGELFF. The CDR3 DNA follows: TGCGCCAGCAGGCCTATCAGTGGCACCGGGGAGCTGTTTTTT.

The chain is built from TRBV7-2 and TRBJ2-7; D may be TRBD1 (6 bases). CDR1 is SGHTA and CDR2 is FQGNSA in the germline V gene. CDR3 length: 16 amino acids. V was cut by 5 bases and J by 2 bases, with 19 bases left in between. The CDR3 DNA reads TGTGCCAGCAGCCCGGCTACAGGGAAACGGACCTACGAGCAGTACTTC. Its protein product is CASSPATGKRTYEQYF.

The chain recombines TRBV28 with TRBJ2-5; TRBD1 agrees at 10 bases. The J segment lost 3 bases and the V segment lost 8 bases, leaving 9 bases of the junction unmatched. CDR3 length: 15 amino acids. Germline lookup yields CDR1 MDHEN and CDR2 SYDVKM. The CDR3 spells CASPTGDRGKETQYF. The CDR3 DNA follows: TGTGCCAGCCCTACGGGGGACAGGGGCAAAGAGACCCAGTACTTC.

The V gene is TRBV19, the J gene TRBJ2-2; tentatively, D is TRBD1 (6 bases). The CDR3 loop spans 14 amino acids. V was trimmed by 1 base and J by 6 bases, leaving 9 bases between them. Germline V CDR1 and CDR2: LNHDA, SQIVND (reference sequence). CDR3 bases: TGTGCCAGTAGTATAGCGGGACATTCCGGGGAGCTGTTTTTT. Protein product: CASSIAGHSGELFF.

V and J are TRBV13 and TRBJ2-7, with unresolved D. Germline CDR1 reads PRHDT; CDR2 reads FYEKMQ (reference sequence). With 1 base removed from V and 4 bases from J, the gap between germline ends came to 8 bases. The CDR3 is made up of 13 amino acids. The CDR3 is CASSLEAGYEQYF. CDR3 nucleotide sequence: TGTGCCAGCAGCTTAGAGGCCGGATACGAGCAGTACTTC.

The rearrangement links TRBV7-9 to TRBJ2-3; D is unresolved. CDR3 length equals 12 residues. Deletions cut 4 bases from V and 10 bases from J, with 12 bases between. CDR1 and CDR2 (germline): SEHNR, FQNEAQ (reference sequence). The CDR3 here is CASSSLSYAQYF. CDR3 nucleotide sequence: TGTGCCAGCAGCTCCCTTAGCTACGCGCAGTATTTT.

CDR3 amino acids: CAIGSGTHSYEQYF. CDR3 sequence (DNA): TGTGCCATCGGATCCGGGACACACTCCTACGAGCAGTACTTC. V is TRBV10-3 and J is TRBJ2-7; D may be TRBD1 (6 bases). CDR1 and CDR2 from the germline V gene are ENHRY and SYGVKD. There are 14 residues in the CDR3. The germline V and J ends were trimmed by 8 bases and 0 bases, with 14 bases remaining between them.

The V and J genes are TRBV5-5 and TRBJ2-7; the D gene is possibly TRBD1 (5 bases). V shed 0 bases and J shed 0 bases, with 10 bases lying between them. Germline CDR1 SGHKS, CDR2 YYEKEE (reference sequence). This CDR3 has 15 residues. The CDR3 here is CASSLAGRLSYEQYF. CDR3 coding DNA: TGTGCCAGCAGCTTGGCAGGGCGACTCTCCTACGAGCAGTACTTC.

This chain uses TRBV28 with TRBJ2-1; D perhaps matches TRBD2 (5 bases). Germline CDR1 and CDR2: MDHEN and SYDVKM. Trimming removed 4 bases at V and 0 bases at J, with 19 bases between. This CDR3 spans 18 amino acids. This chain's CDR3 is CASSSQLEASASYNEQFF. The CDR3 DNA reads TGTGCCAGCAGTTCTCAGCTGGAGGCGTCCGCCTCCTACAATGAGCAGTTCTTC.

The chain is built from TRBV2 and TRBJ1-2, with a tentative D call TRBD1 (5 bases). In germline, CDR1 is SNHLY, CDR2 FYNNEI. This CDR3 has 13 amino acids. The V end lost 11 bases, the J end lost 4 bases, and 17 bases lay between the germline ends. The CDR3 region is CAGTEGRTYGYTF. In DNA, the CDR3 is TGTGCCGGAACGGAGGGACGGACCTATGGCTACACCTTC.

This clone was recorded only once. This chain uses TRBV7-2 with TRBJ2-3; D not certain. This CDR3 spans 17 amino acids. Germline V lookup: CDR1 SGHTA, CDR2 FQGNSA. Trimming shortened V by 0 bases and J by 2 bases, and 15 bases separated the two germline ends. The CDR3 DNA is TGTGCCAGCAGCTTAGCGCGTATCCAGCCTTCCACAGATACGCAGTATTTT. It encodes CASSLARIQPSTDTQYF.

The rearrangement links TRBV19 to TRBJ1-5; the D is unclear. The length of the CDR3 is 12 residues. Trimming left V 3 bases short and J 10 bases short, with 10 bases between. Germline V CDR1 and CDR2: LNHDA, SQIVND (reference sequence). CDR3 sequence reads: CASSIPTFPQHF. For the CDR3, the DNA is TGTGCCAGTAGTATCCCCACTTTTCCCCAGCATTTT. Full variable domain (missing parts from reference TRBV19 and TRBJ1-5): DGGITQSPKYLFRKEGQNVTLSCEQNLNHDAMYWYRQDPGQGLRLIYYSQIVNDFQKGDIAEGYSVSREKKESFPLTVTSAQKNPTAFYLCASSIPTFPQHFGDGTRLSIL.

The chain couples TRBV5-1 to TRBJ2-7, with 8 nucleotides matching TRBD1. CDR1 is SGHRS, CDR2 YFSETQ, per germline. The ends lost 3 bases at V and 6 bases at J; junction bases unmatched: 11. The CDR3 length is 15 residues. The CDR3 loop is CASSSDRGRGSEQYF. DNA for the CDR3: TGCGCCAGCAGCTCAGACAGGGGAAGGGGTTCCGAGCAGTACTTC.

The V gene is TRBV29-1, the J gene TRBJ2-1; D is ambiguous. Germline V lookup: CDR1 SQVTM, CDR2 ANQGSEA. The CDR3 length is 15 residues. V was clipped by 4 bases and J by 5 bases, with 18 bases between them. The CDR3 sequence: CSVVVASGWDNEQFF. The DNA of the CDR3 is TGCAGCGTTGTCGTGGCTAGTGGCTGGGACAATGAGCAGTTCTTC.

The count of this clone is one. Written as DNA, the CDR3 is TGTGCCAGAAGCTTGGGGAAGTGGGAGGGCCAAGAGACCCAGTACTTC. Translation: CARSLGKWEGQETQYF. V is TRBV5-3 and J is TRBJ2-5; 7 bases align to TRBD2. TRBV5-3 is marked as an open reading frame, function uncertain. Trimming removed 0 bases from V and 1 base from J; junction bases left unmatched: 6. The CDR3 extends over 16 amino acids.

In this sample, this clone turned up once. The chain is built from TRBV9 and TRBJ2-7, with 8 bases identical to TRBD1. V lost 0 bases to trimming and J lost 1 base; unmatched junction nucleotides: 3. Per the germline V gene, CDR1 is SGDLS and CDR2 is YYNGEE. The CDR3 contains 15 residues. The CDR3 sequence: CASSVGTGKSYEQYF. The CDR3 bases are TGTGCCAGCAGCGTAGGGACAGGGAAATCCTACGAGCAGTACTTC.

CDR3 bases: TGTGCCAGCAGTCCCCTTCTGGGGGCTCAAGATACGCAGTATTTT. Translated, it gives CASSPLLGAQDTQYF. The chain uses TRBV6-5 and TRBJ2-3, with D perhaps matching TRBD1 (6 bases). CDR3 length: 15 amino acids. The germline V gene encodes CDR1 MNHEY and CDR2 SVGAGI. Trimming took 5 bases from V and 5 from J, leaving 17 bases between them.

The chain links TRBV7-3 to TRBJ2-1, with 11 positions matching TRBD2. The CDR3 runs 16 residues. The V gene end was trimmed by 1 base and the J gene end by 4 bases; junction bases not matched to a gene: 3. CDR1 and CDR2 from the germline V gene are SGHTA and FQGTGA. The CDR3 is CASSLRLAGGYNEQFF. The DNA for the CDR3 is TGTGCCAGCAGCTTAAGGTTAGCGGGAGGGTACAATGAGCAGTTCTTC.

The V gene is TRBV7-9, the J gene TRBJ2-2; 8 bases match TRBD1. The CDR3 consists of 19 residues. Per the germline V gene, CDR1 is SEHNR and CDR2 is FQNEAQ (reference sequence). Trimming cost V 2 bases and J 3 bases; bases outside gene matches: 14. The CDR3 DNA follows: TGTGCCAGCAGCTTATCCTCGACTGACAGGGGAGCCTACACCGGGGAGCTGTTTTTT. It translates to CASSLSSTDRGAYTGELFF.

The rearrangement links TRBV5-5 to TRBJ2-7; perhaps D is TRBD1 or TRBD2 (5 bases each). CDR1 SGHKS and CDR2 YYEKEE come from the germline V gene (reference sequence). V gave up 6 bases and J gave up 1 base, with 14 bases separating them. This CDR3 has 14 residues. CDR3 loop: CASKDQGRSYEQYF. CDR3 in DNA: TGTGCCAGCAAAGACCAGGGACGATCCTACGAGCAGTACTTC.

As concerns this clone: At the DNA level, this CDR3 is encoded by other sequences in the same sample as well. The chain recombines TRBV27 with TRBJ2-7, with D uncertain. CDR1 and CDR2 from the germline V gene are MNHEY and SMNVEV (reference sequence). Deletions cut 4 bases from V and 2 bases from J, with 9 bases between. This CDR3 has 13 residues. Here the CDR3 DNA reads TGTGCCAGCAGTTATGGCAGGACCTACGAGCAGTACTTC. Translating gives CASSYGRTYEQYF.

CDR3 region: CASSPAGRASSYNEQFF. CDR3 nucleotide sequence: TGTGCCAGCTCACCGGCGGGCAGGGCAAGCTCCTACAATGAGCAGTTCTTC. The chain recombines TRBV18 with TRBJ2-1; D may match TRBD1 or TRBD2 (5 bases each). The V gene lost 3 bases and the J gene lost 0 bases, with 15 bases spanning the gap. Germline CDR1 is KGHSH and CDR2 is LQKENI. CDR3 length equals 17 residues.

The V call is TRBV19, the J call TRBJ2-7; D call uncertain. Between the trimmed V and J ends, which lost 3 bases and 0 bases, there was a span of 18 bases. Germline loops: CDR1 LNHDA, CDR2 SQIVND (reference sequence). The CDR3 has 17 amino acids. CDR3 residues: CASSMRPRVVSSYEQYF. The CDR3 DNA reads as TGTGCCAGTAGTATGAGGCCTAGGGTCGTGAGCTCCTACGAGCAGTACTTC.

This clone was observed once. The junction shows a germline mismatch at one end, possibly a read error. This chain links TRBV28 with TRBJ2-7; D may be TRBD1 (5 bases). The CDR3 is 15 amino acids. Germline V lookup: CDR1 MDHEN, CDR2 SYDVKM. The CDR3 bases are TGTGCCAGCAGTTATACCAGGCAGGGCCTACCCTGGAAAGACTTC. Its protein is CASSYTRQGLPWKDF.

The chain has TRBV6-1 and TRBJ2-7, with D possibly TRBD1 on 5 matching bases. This CDR3 contains 13 residues. Per the germline V gene, CDR1 is MNHNS and CDR2 is SASEGT. Trimming pared 7 bases from V and 5 bases from J, leaving 15 bases between. The CDR3 is CASMGQGRDEQYF. The CDR3 DNA sequence: TGTGCCAGCATGGGGCAGGGCCGGGACGAGCAGTACTTC.